The entry that follows covers one T cell receptor beta chain sequence. Its cognate antigen has yet to be identified. No much larger clonotype is one base removed from it; base qualities were not supplied. The collaborating institutions used their own protocols to collect whole blood in K2EDTA tubes. For TCRbeta analysis, collaborator samples were shipped as frozen whole blood, as isolated PBMCs, or as DNA extracted from either sample type. CDR1 SGHTA and CDR2 FQGNSA are derived from the germline V gene. The CDR3 goes from the cysteine to the phenylalanine over 14 residues. Only the CDR3 part of the read is kept: 42 bases, read in frame from the first base. Trimming takes 4 bases off V and 2 bases off J; junction bases not matched to a gene: 4. The immunoSEQ Assay, a bias-controlled multiplex PCR, was used to amplify TCRbeta CDR3 regions from genomic DNA. Regarding the original processing steps: The number of nucleated cells in each sample was estimated by amplification of reference gene primers within the assay. To quantify the absolute abundance of each unique TCRbeta CDR3 rearrangement, sequence reads were collapsed and filtered. Productive Simpson clonality was computed per sample as the square root of Simpson's diversity index over productive rearrangements. Here the immuneACCESS table is served through TCRdb, limited to in-frame sequences with V and J called. Missing clones are a known gap in these copies; in checked studies unresolved V genes cover under half, and the rest lacks a known reason. That table gives V, J and clone size, and the DNA gave D and trimming. Across this sample there are more than 85,000 clones, with 60% to 85% seen only once. The top ten clones comprise about 4.7% of the sample.

This sample is part of a study of blood T cell repertoires in COVID-19 (dated by TCRdb to the early 2020s). Some background on the complete study: Samples from collaborators originated in the United States, Italy and Spain and spanned both the acute and convalescent phases of COVID-19. Subjects who had been exposed to COVID-19, were actively infected with it, or had recovered from it provided the deeply sampled blood TCRbeta repertoires that made up the dataset. The samples were drawn from the first 160 participants of the ongoing ImmuneRACE study and from some 1,300 subjects provided by 6 global collaborators. Where available, HLA class I and class II types were obtained from metadata supplied by the sample provider rather than from assay-based typing. Sample metadata almost always included a de-identified subject ID, COVID-19 status, age in years and sex. The material from the prospective study consisted of cDNA or gDNA derived from T cells, B-cell-depleted T cells, or PBMCs. A freely available public database, intended as a resource for researchers studying the immune response to SARS-CoV-2, is where the repertoires were released. General study outcomes and caveats: The quantity of clinical and demographic metadata differed by source and by participant and was supplied without curation.

The clonotype comes from a human donor in a cohort sampled during active or convalescent COVID-19. Sequenced: peripheral blood. The V and J genes are TRBV7-2 and TRBJ2-7; TRBD2 lines up with 8 middle nucleotides. The CDR3 protein is CASSSISGTYEQYF. The bases are TGTGCCAGCAGCTCGATTAGCGGGACCTACGAGCAGTACTTC. The reference TRBV7-2 and TRBJ2-7 proteins fill in what lies around the CDR3, so the full variable domain reads GAGVSQSPSNKVTEKGKDVELRCDPISGHTALYWYRQSLGQGLEFLIYFQGNSAPDKSGLPSDRFSAERTGGSVSTLTIQRTQQEDSAVYLCASSSISGTYEQYFGPGTRLTVT.